This T cell receptor beta chain was found in a study of T-cell reconstitution after alpha-beta-depleted transplantation in children. Germline V lookup: CDR1 LGHNA, CDR2 YNFKEQ. The V and J ends lost 1 base and 1 base respectively, with 8 bases between them. CDR3 length equals 14 residues. As it was prepared, the TCRbeta library received unique molecular identifiers. TCRdb fed the PCR reads into MiXCR, producing one record per CDR3 protein. The sample includes over 550,000 distinct CDR3 sequences, 10% to 13% of them seen just once. This clonotype was recorded a few times. The sequence derives from a human donor who donated a stem cell graft to a child with acute myeloid leukemia. Material: PBMCs from the stem cell graft donor, obtained from the stem cell graft. V is TRBV4-2 and J is TRBJ2-7; D possibly matches TRBD1 or TRBD2 (5 bases each). The DNA of the CDR3 is TGTGCCAGCAGCCAAGTGGGGGATTCCTACGAGCAGTACTTC. Amino acid sequence: CASSQVGDSYEQYF.